This TCR beta chain was sequenced for a study of molecular identifiers for immune sequencing clone quantification. Whole-study context: In the replicates, RNA derived from around 20,000 or 100,000 naive CD8 cells was divided into five parts, and four were sequenced.

Study-wide findings and caveats: Researchers reportedly could pick up spiked Jurkat TCR RNA from one cell mixed into about a million naive cells.

When naive CD8 T cells were sorted, they were gated as CD8+CD4-CCR7+CD45RA+. This clonotype came up a few times. Its specificity is unknown. A junction end diverges from the germline sequence, so it may reflect a read error. TCRdb processed the PCR reads anew with MiXCR; each CDR3 protein has one entry. The sample contains under 800,000 distinct CDR3 sequences, about 25% of which appear only once. Germline loops: CDR1 LNHDA, CDR2 SQIVND (reference sequence). The CDR3 has 12 amino acids. Sequenced material: naive CD8+ T cells from blood, with Jurkat cell RNA spiked in. Described subset: FACS-sorted CD8+CD4-CCR7+CD45RA+ naive T cells. The chain recombines TRBV19 with TRBJ2-5; TRBD1 matches 7 bases. The receptor's source is a human donor in good health. Some libraries in this study had Jurkat cell RNA spiked in. The CDR3 DNA sequence: TGTACCAGTGAGGGGACAGAAGAGACCCAGTACTTC. Translated: CTSEGTEETQYF. The full variable domain, completed using reference TRBV19 and TRBJ2-5, is DGGITQSPKYLFRKEGQNVTLSCEQNLNHDAMYWYRQDPGQGLRLIYYSQIVNDFQKGDIAEGYSVSREKKESFPLTVTSAQKNPTAFYLCTSEGTEETQYFGPGTRLLVL.